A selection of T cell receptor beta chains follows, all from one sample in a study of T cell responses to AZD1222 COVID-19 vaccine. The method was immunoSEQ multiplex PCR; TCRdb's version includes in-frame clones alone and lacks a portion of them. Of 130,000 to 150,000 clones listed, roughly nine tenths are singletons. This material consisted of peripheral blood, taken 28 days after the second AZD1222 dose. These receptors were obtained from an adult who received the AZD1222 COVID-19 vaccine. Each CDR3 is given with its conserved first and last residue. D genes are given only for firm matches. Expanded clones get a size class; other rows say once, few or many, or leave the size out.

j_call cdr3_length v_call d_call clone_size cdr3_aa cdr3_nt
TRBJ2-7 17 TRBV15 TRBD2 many CATSRDTGLASTYEQYF TGTGCCACCAGCAGAGATACCGGACTAGCGAGTACCTACGAGCAGTACTTC
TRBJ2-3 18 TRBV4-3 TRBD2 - CASSQDGTSGSFTDTQYF TGCGCCAGCAGCCAAGATGGGACTAGCGGGAGCTTCACAGATACGCAGTATTTT
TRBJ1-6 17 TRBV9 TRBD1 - CASSVGGTAGPNSPLHF TGTGCCAGCAGCGTAGGTGGGACAGCGGGACCTAATTCACCCCTCCACTTT
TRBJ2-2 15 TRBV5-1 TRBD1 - CASSYGQDRAGELFF TGCGCCAGCAGCTACGGACAGGACCGCGCCGGGGAGCTGTTTTTT
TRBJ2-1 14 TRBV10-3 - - CAIVVGDMVNEQFF TGTGCCATCGTCGTAGGGGACATGGTCAATGAGCAGTTCTTC
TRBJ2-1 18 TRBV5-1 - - CASSKRADRPSSYNEQFF TGCGCCAGCAGCAAACGGGCCGACAGGCCCAGCTCCTACAATGAGCAGTTCTTC
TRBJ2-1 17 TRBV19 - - CASSIGRQSLSYNEQFF TGTGCCAGTAGTATTGGGAGACAGTCTCTCTCCTACAATGAGCAGTTCTTC
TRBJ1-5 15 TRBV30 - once CAWSVLGGRNQPQHF TGTGCCTGGAGTGTACTCGGAGGCAGGAATCAGCCCCAGCATTTT
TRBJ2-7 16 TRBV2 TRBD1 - CASSELVGTGEDEQYF TGTGCCAGCAGTGAGCTTGTAGGGACAGGGGAAGACGAGCAGTACTTC
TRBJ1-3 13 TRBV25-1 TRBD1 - CASRDRGGNTIYF TGTGCCAGCAGAGACAGGGGGGGAAACACCATATATTTT
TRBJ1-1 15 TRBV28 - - CASSPPLGLNTEAFF TGTGCCAGCAGCCCACCATTGGGCCTGAACACTGAAGCTTTCTTT
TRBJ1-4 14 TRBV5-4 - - CASSVERRGEKLFF TGTGCCAGCAGTGTTGAAAGAAGGGGTGAAAAACTGTTTTTT
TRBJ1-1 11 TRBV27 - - CATVYFTEAFF TGTGCCACCGTGTATTTCACTGAAGCTTTCTTT
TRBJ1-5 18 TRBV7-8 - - CASSLGPPQALSNQPQHF TGTGCCAGCAGCTTAGGTCCCCCACAGGCGCTTAGCAATCAGCCCCAGCATTTT
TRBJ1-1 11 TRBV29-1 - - CSGAGYTEAFF TGCAGCGGGGCCGGGTACACTGAAGCTTTCTTT
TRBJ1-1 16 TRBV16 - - CASSQSYWGRSSEAFF TGTGCCAGCAGCCAATCGTATTGGGGCCGATCCTCTGAAGCTTTCTTT
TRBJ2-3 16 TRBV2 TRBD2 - CASSELGRGSTDTQYF TGTGCCAGCAGTGAATTGGGGCGGGGGTCCACAGATACGCAGTATTTT
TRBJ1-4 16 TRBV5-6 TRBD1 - CASSGGTGGSIEKLFF TGTGCCAGCAGCGGCGGGACAGGGGGCTCGATTGAAAAACTGTTTTTT
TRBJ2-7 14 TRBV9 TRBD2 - CASSPTSGGHEQYF TGTGCCAGCAGCCCGACTAGCGGGGGACACGAGCAGTACTTC
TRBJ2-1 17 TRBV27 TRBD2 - CASSLRKAGGPHNEQFF TGTGCCAGCAGTTTACGGAAGGCGGGAGGGCCCCACAATGAGCAGTTCTTC
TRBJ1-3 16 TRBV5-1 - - CASSLRQVGTGNTIYF TGCGCCAGCAGCTTGAGACAGGTTGGGACTGGAAACACCATATATTTT
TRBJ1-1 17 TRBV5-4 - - CASSLGAFEGMNTEAFF TGTGCCAGCAGCTTGGGGGCCTTCGAGGGGATGAACACTGAAGCTTTCTTT
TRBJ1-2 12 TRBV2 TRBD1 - CASSREGAGYTF TGTGCCAGCAGTCGGGAGGGGGCCGGCTACACCTTC
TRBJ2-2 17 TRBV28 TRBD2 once CASSLGSRAGGTGELFF TGTGCCAGCAGTTTAGGTAGCCGGGCGGGAGGAACCGGGGAGCTGTTTTTT
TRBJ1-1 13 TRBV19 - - CASSTRRSTEAFF TGTGCCAGTAGTACACGACGAAGCACTGAAGCTTTCTTT
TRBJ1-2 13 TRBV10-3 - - CAIKRQSPLGYTF TGTGCCATCAAACGACAGTCTCCGTTGGGCTACACCTTC
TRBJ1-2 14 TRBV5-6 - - CASSPAAANYGYTF TGTGCCAGCAGCCCCGCGGCCGCTAATTATGGCTACACCTTC
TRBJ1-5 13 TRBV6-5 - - CASSRGQNQPQHF TGTGCCAGCAGTAGGGGCCAAAATCAGCCCCAGCATTTT
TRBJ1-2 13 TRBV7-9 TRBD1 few CASSSEGAGGYTF TGTGCCAGCAGCTCGGAGGGGGCCGGTGGCTACACCTTC
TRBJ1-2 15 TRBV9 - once CASSGSPSTKRGYTF TGTGCCAGCAGCGGGAGCCCTTCCACTAAACGCGGCTACACCTTC
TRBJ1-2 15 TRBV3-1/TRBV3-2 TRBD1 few CASSPLGTGVSGYTF TGTGCCAGCAGCCCCCTCGGGACAGGAGTTTCTGGCTACACCTTC
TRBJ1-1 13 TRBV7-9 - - CASSLEGGTEAFF TGTGCCAGCAGCTTAGAAGGGGGCACTGAAGCTTTCTTT
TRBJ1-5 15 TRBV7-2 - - CASSLLGSLNQPQHF TGTGCCAGCAGCCTCTTAGGGAGCCTAAATCAGCCCCAGCATTTT
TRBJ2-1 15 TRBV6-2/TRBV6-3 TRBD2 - CASSGPGLAYNEQFF TGTGCCAGCAGCGGACCGGGACTAGCCTACAATGAGCAGTTCTTC
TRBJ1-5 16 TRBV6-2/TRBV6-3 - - CASSYPMTGSNQPQHF TGTGCCAGCAGTTACCCAATGACAGGAAGCAATCAGCCCCAGCATTTT
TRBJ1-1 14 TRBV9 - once CASSVGVGNTEAFF TGTGCCAGCAGCGTAGGAGTAGGAAACACTGAAGCTTTCTTT
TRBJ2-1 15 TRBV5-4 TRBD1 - CASSSVTGGYNEQFF TGTGCCAGCAGCTCGGTAACAGGGGGTTACAATGAGCAGTTCTTC
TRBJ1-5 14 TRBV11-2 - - CASSLVSGNQPQHF TGTGCCAGCAGCTTAGTCTCGGGGAATCAGCCCCAGCATTTT
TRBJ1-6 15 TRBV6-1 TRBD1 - CASSESGRGDSPLHF TGTGCCAGCAGTGAAAGTGGCAGGGGGGATTCACCCCTCCACTTT
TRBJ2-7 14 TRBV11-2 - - CASSLYRDDYEQYF TGTGCCAGCAGCTTATACCGGGACGACTACGAGCAGTACTTC
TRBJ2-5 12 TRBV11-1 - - CASSSWGETQYF TGTGCCAGCAGTTCCTGGGGAGAGACCCAGTACTTC
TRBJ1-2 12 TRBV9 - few CASSTSLYGYTF TGTGCCAGCAGCACCTCCCTCTATGGCTACACCTTC
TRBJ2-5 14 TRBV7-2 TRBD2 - CASSSGGRQETQYF TGTGCCAGCAGCTCGGGAGGGAGACAAGAGACCCAGTACTTC
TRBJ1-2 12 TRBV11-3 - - CASSGNRDGYTF TGTGCCAGCAGCGGTAACAGGGATGGCTACACCTTC
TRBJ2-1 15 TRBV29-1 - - CSAAAPGAPYNEQFF TGCAGCGCTGCCGCACCGGGGGCTCCGTACAATGAGCAGTTCTTC